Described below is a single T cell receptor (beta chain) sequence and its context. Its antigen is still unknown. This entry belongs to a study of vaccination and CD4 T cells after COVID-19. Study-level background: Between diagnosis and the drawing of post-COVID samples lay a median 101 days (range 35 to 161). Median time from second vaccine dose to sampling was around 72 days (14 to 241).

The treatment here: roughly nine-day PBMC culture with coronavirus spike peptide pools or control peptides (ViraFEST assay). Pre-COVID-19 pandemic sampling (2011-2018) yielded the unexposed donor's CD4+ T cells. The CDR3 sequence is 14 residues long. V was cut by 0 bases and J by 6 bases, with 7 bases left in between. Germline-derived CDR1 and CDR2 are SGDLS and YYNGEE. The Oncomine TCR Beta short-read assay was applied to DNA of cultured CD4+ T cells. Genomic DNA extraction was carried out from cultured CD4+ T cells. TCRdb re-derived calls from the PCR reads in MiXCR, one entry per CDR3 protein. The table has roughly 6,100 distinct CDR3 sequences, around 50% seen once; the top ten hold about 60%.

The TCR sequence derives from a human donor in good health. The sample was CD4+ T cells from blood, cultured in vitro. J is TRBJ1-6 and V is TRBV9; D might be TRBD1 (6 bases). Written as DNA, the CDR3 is TGTGCCAGCAGCGTAGGGACAGCTAATTCACCCCTCCACTTT. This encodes CASSVGTANSPLHF. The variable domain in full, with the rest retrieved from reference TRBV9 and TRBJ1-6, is DSGVTQTPKHLITATGQRVTLRCSPRSGDLSVYWYQQSLDQGLQFLIQYYNGEERAKGNILERFSAQQFPDLHSELNLSSLELGDSALYFCASSVGTANSPLHFGNGTRLTVT.